The TCR beta chain described here comes from a study of cytomegalovirus exposure and HLA in healthy donors. Study details: Findings of an earlier analysis included roughly 110 million unique TCR beta sequences from 180 million or so T cells. Study-level findings and limits: Approximately 17,000 TCR beta sequences were associated with HLA alleles at 0.05 false discovery rate in a later analysis. TRBV6-2, TRBV6-3 and some other V segments were excluded as indistinguishable.

Both 60 Vbeta primers and 13 Jbeta primers went into the PCR. Sequenced by immunoSEQ multiplex PCR; TCRdb stores in-frame clones only, minus some. The sample has approximately 100,000 clones, 64% seen once; the top ten hold roughly 3.2%. The CDR3 totals 14 residues. Germline-derived CDR1 and CDR2 are MDHEN and SYDVKM. V lost 5 bases and J lost 2, with 12 bases in between. This clone was picked up one time. Antigen unknown. This sequence was found in a man between 60 and 75 years old in good health and CMV-seronegative. The chain employs TRBV28 and TRBJ1-2; D remains unclear. The specimen sequenced was PBMCs. CDR3 sequence reads: CASSIPQRNYGYTF. In DNA form, the CDR3 reads TGTGCCAGCAGTATTCCCCAGAGGAACTATGGCTACACCTTC.